The clone carrying this T cell receptor (beta chain) was picked up many times. Its antigen remains unidentified. There were TCR beta CDR3 regions amplified from RNA transcripts. Using the HTBI primer set, a first-round RT-PCR was run on the TCR CDR3. TCRdb independently ran MiXCR on the multiplex PCR reads; one entry per CDR3 protein. The sample consists of roughly 280,000 distinct CDR3 sequences, around 15% of them appearing once. The sample is drawn from a study of T cells in Graves' hyperthyroidism and ophthalmopathy. Germline-derived CDR1 and CDR2 are SGHAT and FQNNGV. The CDR3 runs 14 residues. V gave up 2 bases and J gave up 4 bases, with 9 bases separating them. Among ophthalmopathy patients, the Clinical Activity Score reached at least 3, the NOSPECS grade reached at least 4, and duration remained under 3 months. Uncontrolled infection, other autoimmune disease, pregnancy or lactation disqualified patients from enrolment. Together with thyroid ultrasound, orbital computed tomography, serum thyroxine and TRAb, clinical symptoms were used for diagnoses.

General study results and limits: Separation of ophthalmopathy from stable hyperthyroidism was achieved by a 13 V-J model.

The chain is built from TRBV11-2 and TRBJ2-1, with a weak D call TRBD1 (5 bases). Sequencing was done on a sample of blood. The TCR comes from a woman aged 55-69 years with Graves' ophthalmopathy. The CDR3 DNA reads TGTGCCAGCAGCTTAATTGGACAATACAATGAGCAGTTCTTC. This translates into CASSLIGQYNEQFF.